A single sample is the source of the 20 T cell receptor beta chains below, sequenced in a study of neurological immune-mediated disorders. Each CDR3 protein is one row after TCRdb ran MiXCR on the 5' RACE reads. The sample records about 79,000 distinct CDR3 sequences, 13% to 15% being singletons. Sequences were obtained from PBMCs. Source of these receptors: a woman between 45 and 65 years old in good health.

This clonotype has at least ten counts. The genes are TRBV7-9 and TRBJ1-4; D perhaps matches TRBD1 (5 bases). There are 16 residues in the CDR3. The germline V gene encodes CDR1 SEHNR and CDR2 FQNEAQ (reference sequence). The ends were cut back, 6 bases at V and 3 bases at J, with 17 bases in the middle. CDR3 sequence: CASSSSGTAPNEKLFF. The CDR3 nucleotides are TGTGCCAGCAGTTCCTCAGGGACGGCACCTAATGAAAAACTGTTTTTT.

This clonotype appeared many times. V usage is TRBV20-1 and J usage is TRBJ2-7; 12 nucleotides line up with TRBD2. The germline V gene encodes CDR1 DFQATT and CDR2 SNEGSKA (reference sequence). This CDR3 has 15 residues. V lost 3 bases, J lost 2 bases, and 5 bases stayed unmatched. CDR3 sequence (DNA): TGCAGTGCTAGGGAGACTAGCGGGAGCCCCTACGAGCAGTACTTC. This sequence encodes CSARETSGSPYEQYF.

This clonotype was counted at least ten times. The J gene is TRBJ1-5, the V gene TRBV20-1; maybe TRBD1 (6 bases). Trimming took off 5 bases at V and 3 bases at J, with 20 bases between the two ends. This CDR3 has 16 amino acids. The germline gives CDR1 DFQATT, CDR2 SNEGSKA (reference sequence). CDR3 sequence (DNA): TGCAGTGCTGCAAGACAGGACCGGGCTACCAATCAGCCCCAGCATTTT. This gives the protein CSAARQDRATNQPQHF.

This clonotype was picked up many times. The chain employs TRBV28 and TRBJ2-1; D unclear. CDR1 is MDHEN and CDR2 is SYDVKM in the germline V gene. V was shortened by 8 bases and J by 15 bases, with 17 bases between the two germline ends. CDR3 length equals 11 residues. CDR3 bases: TGTGCCAGCCGCGGTCCTACAAAACCGTTCTTC. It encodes CASRGPTKPFF.

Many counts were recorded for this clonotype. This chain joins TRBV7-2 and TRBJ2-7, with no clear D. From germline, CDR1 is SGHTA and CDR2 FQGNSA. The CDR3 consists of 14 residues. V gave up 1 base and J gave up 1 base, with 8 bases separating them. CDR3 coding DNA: TGTGCCAGCAGCTTAGATTCGTTATCCTACGAGCAGTACTTC. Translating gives CASSLDSLSYEQYF.

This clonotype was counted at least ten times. The DNA for the CDR3 is TGTGCCAGCAGCGTAGGGGGGGGGCGCTCCTACAATGAGCAGTTCTTC. It codes for CASSVGGGRSYNEQFF. The genes are TRBV9 and TRBJ2-1; D might be TRBD2 (7 bases). This CDR3 has 16 amino acids. The germline gives CDR1 SGDLS, CDR2 YYNGEE. V shed 0 bases and J shed 0 bases, with 10 bases lying between them. Using reference TRBV9 and TRBJ2-1 for the parts outside the CDR3, the full variable domain is DSGVTQTPKHLITATGQRVTLRCSPRSGDLSVYWYQQSLDQGLQFLIQYYNGEERAKGNILERFSAQQFPDLHSELNLSSLELGDSALYFCASSVGGGRSYNEQFFGPGTRLTVL.

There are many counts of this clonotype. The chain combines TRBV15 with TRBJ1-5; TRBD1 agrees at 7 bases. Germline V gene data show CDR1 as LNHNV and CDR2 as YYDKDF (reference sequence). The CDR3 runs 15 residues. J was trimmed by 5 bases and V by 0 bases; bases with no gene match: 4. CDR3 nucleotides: TGTGCCACCAGCAGAGAGGGCAGGGGGGATCAGCCCCAGCATTTT. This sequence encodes CATSREGRGDQPQHF.

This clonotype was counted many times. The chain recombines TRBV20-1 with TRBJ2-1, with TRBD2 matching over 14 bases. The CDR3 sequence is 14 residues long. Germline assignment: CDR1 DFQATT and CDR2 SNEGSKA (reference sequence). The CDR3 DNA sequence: TGCAGCTTGACTAGCGGGGGGGCCTACAATGAGCAGTTCTTC. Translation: CSLTSGGAYNEQFF.

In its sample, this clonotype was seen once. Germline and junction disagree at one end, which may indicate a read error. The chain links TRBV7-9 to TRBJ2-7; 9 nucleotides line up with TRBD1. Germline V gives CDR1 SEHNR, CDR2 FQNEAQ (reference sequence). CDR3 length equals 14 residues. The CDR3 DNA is TGTGCCAGCAGCGGAATTACAGGGGGCGACGAGCAGTCTTTC. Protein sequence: CASSGITGGDEQSF.

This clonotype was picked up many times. CDR3 DNA: TGCGCCAGCAGCTTGATGGCACGGCAAGACTCTGGAAACACCATATATTTT. Translated: CASSLMARQDSGNTIYF. The V call is TRBV5-1, the J call TRBJ1-3; D is unclear. Per the germline V gene, CDR1 is SGHRS and CDR2 is YFSETQ. The CDR3 has 17 residues. Trimming took 1 base from V and 0 from J, leaving 14 bases between them.

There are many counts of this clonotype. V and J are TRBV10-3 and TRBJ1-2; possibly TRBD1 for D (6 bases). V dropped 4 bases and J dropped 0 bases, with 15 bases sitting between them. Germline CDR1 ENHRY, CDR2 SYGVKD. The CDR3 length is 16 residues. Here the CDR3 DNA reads TGTGCCATCAGTGGCACGCAAGGGGGGACTAACTATGGCTACACCTTC. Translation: CAISGTQGGTNYGYTF.

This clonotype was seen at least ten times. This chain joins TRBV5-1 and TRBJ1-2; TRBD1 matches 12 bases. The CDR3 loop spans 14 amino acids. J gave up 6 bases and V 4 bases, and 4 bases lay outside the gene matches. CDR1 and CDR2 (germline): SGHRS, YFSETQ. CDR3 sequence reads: CASSVGQGADGYTF. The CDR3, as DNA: TGCGCCAGCAGCGTGGGACAGGGGGCGGATGGCTACACCTTC.

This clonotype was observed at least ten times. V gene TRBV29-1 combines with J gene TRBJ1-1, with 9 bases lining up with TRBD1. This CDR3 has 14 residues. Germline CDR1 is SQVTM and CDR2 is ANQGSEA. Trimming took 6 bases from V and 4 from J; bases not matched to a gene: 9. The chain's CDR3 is CSVQRQGGGTEAFF. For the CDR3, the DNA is TGCAGCGTGCAACGACAGGGGGGCGGCACTGAAGCTTTCTTT.

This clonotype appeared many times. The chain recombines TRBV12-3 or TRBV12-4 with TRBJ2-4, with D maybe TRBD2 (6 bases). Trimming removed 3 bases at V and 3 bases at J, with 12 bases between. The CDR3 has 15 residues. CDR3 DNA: TGTGCCAGCAGTTTGGGAGGCGGTGGCAAAAACATTCAGTACTTC. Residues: CASSLGGGGKNIQYF.

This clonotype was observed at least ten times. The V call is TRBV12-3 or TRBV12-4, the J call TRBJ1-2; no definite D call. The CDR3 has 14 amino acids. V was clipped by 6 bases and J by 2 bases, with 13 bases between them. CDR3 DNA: TGTGCCAGCAGCCAAAGGTACAGCAACTATGGCTACACCTTC. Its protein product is CASSQRYSNYGYTF.

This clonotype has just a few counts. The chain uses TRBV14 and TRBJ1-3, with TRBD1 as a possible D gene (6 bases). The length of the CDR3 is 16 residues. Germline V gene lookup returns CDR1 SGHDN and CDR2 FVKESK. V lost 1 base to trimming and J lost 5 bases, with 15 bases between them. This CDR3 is CASSQGSGGLRNTIYF. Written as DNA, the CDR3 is TGTGCCAGCAGCCAAGGGTCCGGGGGGCTGAGAAACACCATATATTTT.

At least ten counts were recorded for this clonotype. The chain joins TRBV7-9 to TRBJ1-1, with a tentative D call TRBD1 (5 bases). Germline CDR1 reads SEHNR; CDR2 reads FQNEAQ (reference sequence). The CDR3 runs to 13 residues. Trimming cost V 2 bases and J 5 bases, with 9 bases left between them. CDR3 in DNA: TGTGCCAGCAGCTTACAGGGAGGGACTGAAGCTTTCTTT. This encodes CASSLQGGTEAFF.

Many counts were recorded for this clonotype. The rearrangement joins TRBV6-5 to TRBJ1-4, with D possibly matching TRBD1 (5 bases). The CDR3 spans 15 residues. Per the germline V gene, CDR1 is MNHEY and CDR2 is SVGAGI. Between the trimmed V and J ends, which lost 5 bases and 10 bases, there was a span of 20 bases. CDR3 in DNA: TGTGCCAGCAGTCGTTTCGGGGCCGTCAAGGGAAAACTGTTTTTT. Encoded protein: CASSRFGAVKGKLFF.

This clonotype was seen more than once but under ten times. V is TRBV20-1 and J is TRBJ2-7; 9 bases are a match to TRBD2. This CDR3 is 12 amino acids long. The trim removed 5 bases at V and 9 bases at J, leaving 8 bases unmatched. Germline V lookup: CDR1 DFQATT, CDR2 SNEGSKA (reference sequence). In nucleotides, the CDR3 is TGCAGTGCTGCGGCTAGCGGGGTGGGGCAGTACTTC. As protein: CSAAASGVGQYF.

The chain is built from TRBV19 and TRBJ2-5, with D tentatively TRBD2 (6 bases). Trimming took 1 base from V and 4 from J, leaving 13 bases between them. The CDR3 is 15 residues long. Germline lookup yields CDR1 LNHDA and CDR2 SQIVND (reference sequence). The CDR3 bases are TGTGCCAGTAGTATAGGGAATAGGGGAGGAGAGACCCAGTACTTC. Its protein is CASSIGNRGGETQYF.